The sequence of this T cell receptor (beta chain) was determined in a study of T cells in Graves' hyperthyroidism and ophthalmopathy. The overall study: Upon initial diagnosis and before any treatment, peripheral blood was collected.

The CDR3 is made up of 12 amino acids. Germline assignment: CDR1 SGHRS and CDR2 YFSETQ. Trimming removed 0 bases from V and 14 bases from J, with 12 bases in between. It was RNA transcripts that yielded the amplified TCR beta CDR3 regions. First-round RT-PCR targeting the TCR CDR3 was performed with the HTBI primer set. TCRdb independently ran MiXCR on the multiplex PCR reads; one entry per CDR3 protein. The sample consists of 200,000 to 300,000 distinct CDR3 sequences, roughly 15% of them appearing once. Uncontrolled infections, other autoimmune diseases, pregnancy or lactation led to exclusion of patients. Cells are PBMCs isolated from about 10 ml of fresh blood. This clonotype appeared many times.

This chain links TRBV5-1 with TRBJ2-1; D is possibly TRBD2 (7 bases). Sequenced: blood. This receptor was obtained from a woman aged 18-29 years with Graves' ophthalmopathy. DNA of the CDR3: TGCGCCAGCAGCTTGGTCGGGGGGCGGGAGTTCTTC. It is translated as CASSLVGGREFF. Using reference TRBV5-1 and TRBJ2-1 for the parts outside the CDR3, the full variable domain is KAGVTQTPRYLIKTRGQQVTLSCSPISGHRSVSWYQQTPGQGLQFLFEYFSETQRNKGNFPGRFSGRQFSNSRSEMNVSTLELGDSALYLCASSLVGGREFFGPGTRLTVL.